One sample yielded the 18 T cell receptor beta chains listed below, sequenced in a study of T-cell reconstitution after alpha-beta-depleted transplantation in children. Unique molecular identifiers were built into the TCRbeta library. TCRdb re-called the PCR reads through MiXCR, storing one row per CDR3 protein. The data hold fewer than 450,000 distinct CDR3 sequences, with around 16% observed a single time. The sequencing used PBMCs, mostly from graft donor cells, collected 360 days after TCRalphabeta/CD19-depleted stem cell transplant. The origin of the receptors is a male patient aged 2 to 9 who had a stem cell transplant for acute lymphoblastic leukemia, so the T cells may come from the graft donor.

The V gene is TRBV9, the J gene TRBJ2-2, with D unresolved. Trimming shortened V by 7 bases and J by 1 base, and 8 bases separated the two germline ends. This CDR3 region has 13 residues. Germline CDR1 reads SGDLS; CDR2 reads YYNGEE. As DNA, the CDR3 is TGTGCCAGCTTAAGTGAGAACACCGGGGAGCTGTTTTTT. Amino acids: CASLSENTGELFF.

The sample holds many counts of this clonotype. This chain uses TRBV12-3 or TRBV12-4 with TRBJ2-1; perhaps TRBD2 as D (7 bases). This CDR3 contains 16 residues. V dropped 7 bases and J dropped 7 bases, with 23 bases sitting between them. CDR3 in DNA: TGTGCCAGCACCCGGAGAGGGGGTAGGGGGGGGAATGAGCAGTTCTTC. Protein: CASTRRGGRGGNEQFF.

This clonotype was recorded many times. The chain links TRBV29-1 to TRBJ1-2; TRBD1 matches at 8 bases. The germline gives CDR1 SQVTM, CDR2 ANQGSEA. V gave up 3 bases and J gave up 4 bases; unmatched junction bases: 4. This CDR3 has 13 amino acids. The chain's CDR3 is CSVDRDRLYGYTF. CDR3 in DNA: TGCAGCGTTGACAGGGACAGGCTCTATGGCTACACCTTC.

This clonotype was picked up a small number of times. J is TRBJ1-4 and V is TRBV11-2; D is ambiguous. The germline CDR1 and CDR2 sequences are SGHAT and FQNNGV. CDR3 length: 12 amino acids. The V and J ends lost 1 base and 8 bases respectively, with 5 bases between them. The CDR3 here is CASSLGAEKLFF. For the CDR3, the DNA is TGTGCCAGCAGCTTAGGGGCCGAAAAACTGTTTTTT.

The CDR3 coding sequence is TGCAGCGTTGATCGGGCGGGAGGGGATACGCAGTATTTT. This encodes CSVDRAGGDTQYF. The chain employs TRBV29-1 and TRBJ2-3, with 9 positions matching TRBD2. CDR1 is SQVTM and CDR2 is ANQGSEA in the germline V gene. J lost 6 bases, V lost 3 bases, and 4 bases had no gene match. This CDR3 has 13 amino acids.

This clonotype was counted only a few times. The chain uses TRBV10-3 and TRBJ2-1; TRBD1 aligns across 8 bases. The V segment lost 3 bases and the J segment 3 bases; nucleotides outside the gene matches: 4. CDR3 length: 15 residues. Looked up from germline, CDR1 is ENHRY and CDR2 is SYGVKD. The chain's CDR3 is CAISDLDRDYNEQFF. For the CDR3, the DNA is TGTGCCATCAGTGATCTGGACAGGGACTACAATGAGCAGTTCTTC.

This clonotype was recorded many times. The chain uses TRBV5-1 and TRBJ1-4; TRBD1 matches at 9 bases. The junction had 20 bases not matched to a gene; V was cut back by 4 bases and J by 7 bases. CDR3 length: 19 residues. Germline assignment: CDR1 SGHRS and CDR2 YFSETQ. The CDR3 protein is CASSPLGVSIQGAGEKLFF. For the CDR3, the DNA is TGCGCCAGCAGCCCCCTCGGGGTCTCGATACAGGGGGCAGGTGAAAAACTGTTTTTT.

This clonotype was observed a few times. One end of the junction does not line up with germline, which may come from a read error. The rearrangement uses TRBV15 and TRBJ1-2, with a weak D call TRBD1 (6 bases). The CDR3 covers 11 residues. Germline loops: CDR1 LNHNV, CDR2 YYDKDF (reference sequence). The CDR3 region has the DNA TGTGCCACCAGCGGGGGCCGGGCGTTAGGCTTC. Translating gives CATSGGRALGF.

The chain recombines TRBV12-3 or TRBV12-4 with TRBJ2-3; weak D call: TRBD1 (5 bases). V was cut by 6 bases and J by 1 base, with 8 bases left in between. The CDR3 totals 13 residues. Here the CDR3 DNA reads TGTGCCAGCAGACAGGATGGCACAGATACGCAGTATTTT. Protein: CASRQDGTDTQYF.

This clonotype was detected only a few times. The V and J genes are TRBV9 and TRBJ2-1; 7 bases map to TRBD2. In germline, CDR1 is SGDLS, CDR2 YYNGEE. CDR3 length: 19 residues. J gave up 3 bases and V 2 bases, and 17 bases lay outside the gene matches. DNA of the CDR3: TGTGCCAGCAGCGTCGCACCCCCAAGCGGGATAGGGATCTACAATGAGCAGTTCTTC. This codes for CASSVAPPSGIGIYNEQFF.

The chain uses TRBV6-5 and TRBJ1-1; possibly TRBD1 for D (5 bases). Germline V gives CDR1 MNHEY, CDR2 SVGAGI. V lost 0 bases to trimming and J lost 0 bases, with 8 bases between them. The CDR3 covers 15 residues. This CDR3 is CASSYSGTLNTEAFF. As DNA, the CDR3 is TGTGCCAGCAGTTACTCGGGGACGTTGAACACTGAAGCTTTCTTT.

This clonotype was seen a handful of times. The CDR3 sequence: CASSPGQGLPAFF. CDR3 coding DNA: TGTGCCAGCTCACCGGGACAGGGATTGCCAGCTTTCTTT. The chain recombines TRBV18 with TRBJ1-1; 9 bases are shared with TRBD1. CDR1 is KGHSH, CDR2 LQKENI, per germline. The CDR3 contains 13 residues. Trimming at V came to 3 bases and at J to 10 bases, leaving 6 bases not matched to a gene.

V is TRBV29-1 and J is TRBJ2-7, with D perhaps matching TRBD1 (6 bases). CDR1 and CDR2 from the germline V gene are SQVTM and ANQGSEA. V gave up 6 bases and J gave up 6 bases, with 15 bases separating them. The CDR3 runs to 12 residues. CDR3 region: CSVPLSTGEQYF. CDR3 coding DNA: TGCAGCGTCCCGTTATCGACAGGCGAGCAGTACTTC.

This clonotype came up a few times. This CDR3 reads CASRGQGAGNEQYF. CDR3 bases: TGCGCCAGCAGGGGACAGGGGGCTGGTAACGAGCAGTACTTC. V is TRBV5-1 and J is TRBJ2-7; 12 nucleotides agree with TRBD1. With 5 bases clipped from V and 5 bases from J, the junction kept 5 bases outside the gene matches. This CDR3 has 14 residues. Germline values: CDR1 SGHRS, CDR2 YFSETQ.

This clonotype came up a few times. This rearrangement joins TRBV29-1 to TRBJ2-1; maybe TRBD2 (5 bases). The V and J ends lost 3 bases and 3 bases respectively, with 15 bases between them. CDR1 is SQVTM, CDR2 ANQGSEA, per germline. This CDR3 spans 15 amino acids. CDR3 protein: CSVDSAGAFYNEQFF. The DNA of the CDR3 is TGCAGCGTTGACAGCGCGGGCGCCTTCTACAATGAGCAGTTCTTC.

The CDR3 DNA reads TGCGCCAGCAGCACAGGGCGTCGGCAGTTCTTC. Encoded protein: CASSTGRRQFF. The V and J genes are TRBV4-3 and TRBJ2-1; a possible D gene is TRBD1 (6 bases). CDR3 length: 11 amino acids. Germline CDR1 reads LGHNA; CDR2 reads YSLEER. V was cut by 5 bases and J by 12 bases, with 11 bases left in between.

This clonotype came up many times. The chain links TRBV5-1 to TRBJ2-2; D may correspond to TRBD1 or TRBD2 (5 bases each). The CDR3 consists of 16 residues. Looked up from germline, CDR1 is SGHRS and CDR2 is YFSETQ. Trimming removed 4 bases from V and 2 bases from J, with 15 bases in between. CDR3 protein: CASSIGTLLNTGELFF. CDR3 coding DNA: TGCGCCAGCAGCATCGGGACCCTACTAAACACCGGGGAGCTGTTTTTT.

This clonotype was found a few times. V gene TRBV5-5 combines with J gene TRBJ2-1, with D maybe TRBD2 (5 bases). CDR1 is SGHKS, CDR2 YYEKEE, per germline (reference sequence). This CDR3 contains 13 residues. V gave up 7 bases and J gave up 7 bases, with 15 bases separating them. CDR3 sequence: CASVQVEGNEQFF. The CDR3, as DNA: TGTGCCAGCGTCCAGGTCGAGGGAAATGAGCAGTTCTTC.